This note documents a single TCR beta chain sequence. The source of the sample is a study of shared T cell receptors in the human thymus. J lost 7 bases, V lost 0 bases, and 1 base had no gene match. The CDR3 runs 14 residues. Germline CDR1 SGDLS, CDR2 YYNGEE. Sequenced by immunoSEQ multiplex PCR; TCRdb stores in-frame clones only, minus some. The sample includes hundreds of thousands of clones, over 75% of them seen just once. This sample also belongs to another study, concerning human thymus T cells.

Sequencing was carried out using thymocytes. The origin of this receptor is a boy in the first two years of life with a congenital heart defect. The chain links TRBV9 to TRBJ2-1; 10 nucleotides align to TRBD1. CDR3 amino acids: CASSVVDRGNEQFF. In DNA, the CDR3 is TGTGCCAGCAGCGTAGTGGACAGGGGGAATGAGCAGTTCTTC.